The 8 T cell receptor beta chains given below trace back to one sample, sequenced in a study of shared clonotypes between healthy human individuals. CD45RO-negative CD8 cells positively selected for CCR7 made up the naive population, which excluded terminally differentiated effector memory CD45RA+ cells. TCRdb's copy holds only in-frame clones and misses some; the assay was immunoSEQ multiplex PCR. Of 1.5 million to 2.5 million clones in the sample, about 95% were seen once. The sequenced material came from naive CD8+ T cells sorted from blood. Receptors originate from a man between 18 and 29 years old in good health.

The chain recombines TRBV6-1 with TRBJ1-2; D gene ambiguous. Per germline, CDR1 MNHNS and CDR2 SASEGT. This CDR3 is 11 amino acids long. Trimming took off 2 bases at V and 8 bases at J, with 6 bases between the two ends. This CDR3 reads CASSEIIGYTF. Here the CDR3 DNA reads TGTGCCAGCAGTGAAATCATAGGCTACACCTTC.

This chain uses TRBV19 with TRBJ1-3; weak D call: TRBD1 (5 bases). CDR3 length: 15 amino acids. Trimming removed 5 bases at V and 2 bases at J, with 13 bases between. The germline CDR1 and CDR2 sequences are LNHDA and SQIVND (reference sequence). CDR3 bases: TGTGCCAGTAGTGGGGCAGGAGGTCCTGGAAACACCATATATTTT. The encoded protein is CASSGAGGPGNTIYF.

The gene calls are TRBV6-5 and TRBJ2-5; D may match TRBD1 or TRBD2 (5 bases each). Trimming stripped 6 bases from V and 5 bases from J, with 19 bases between. Per the germline V gene, CDR1 is MNHEY and CDR2 is SVGAGI. This CDR3 is built from 15 residues. This CDR3 reads CASSPALGAGETQYF. CDR3 coding DNA: TGTGCCAGCAGCCCTGCTCTAGGGGCGGGTGAGACCCAGTACTTC.

V and J are TRBV25-1 and TRBJ1-1; D unclear. V lost 4 bases and J lost 1, with 7 bases in between. The CDR3 consists of 13 residues. Germline CDR1 reads MGHDK; CDR2 reads SYGVNS. The CDR3 DNA reads TGTGCCAGCAGTGCATGGGGGAACACTGAAGCTTTCTTT. Its translation is CASSAWGNTEAFF.

J is TRBJ1-4 and V is TRBV2; D is unclear. Trimming removed 0 bases at V and 0 bases at J, with 14 bases between. This CDR3 region has 18 residues. Germline V gene lookup returns CDR1 SNHLY and CDR2 FYNNEI. The chain's CDR3 is CASSEAPPGKPTNEKLFF. In nucleotides, the CDR3 is TGTGCCAGCAGTGAAGCCCCCCCCGGGAAGCCAACTAATGAAAAACTGTTTTTT.

V is TRBV13 and J is TRBJ2-1; TRBD2 matches at 12 bases. From germline, CDR1 is PRHDT and CDR2 FYEKMQ (reference sequence). Trimming removed 4 bases from V and 5 bases from J; junction bases left unmatched: 6. The CDR3 covers 16 residues. The CDR3 is CASSSSGREGHNEQFF. CDR3 sequence (DNA): TGTGCCAGCAGCTCTAGCGGGAGGGAGGGGCACAATGAGCAGTTCTTC.

The chain combines TRBV19 with TRBJ1-2; a possible D gene is TRBD1 (5 bases). This CDR3 contains 12 residues. Trimming stripped 7 bases from V and 7 bases from J, with 13 bases between. The germline V gene has CDR1 LNHDA and CDR2 SQIVND (reference sequence). CDR3 sequence reads: CASNLRGSGYTF. Here the CDR3 DNA reads TGTGCCAGTAATCTAAGGGGATCTGGCTACACCTTC. The complete variable domain, with remaining parts taken from reference TRBV19 and TRBJ1-2, reads DGGITQSPKYLFRKEGQNVTLSCEQNLNHDAMYWYRQDPGQGLRLIYYSQIVNDFQKGDIAEGYSVSREKKESFPLTVTSAQKNPTAFYLCASNLRGSGYTFGSGTRLTVV.

The chain couples TRBV6-6 to TRBJ2-5; D is unresolved. V lost 2 bases to trimming and J lost 3 bases, with 13 bases between them. The CDR3 sequence is 15 residues long. CDR1 and CDR2 (germline): MNHNY, SVGAGI (reference sequence). CDR3 protein: CASSYTSIGEETQYF. The DNA for the CDR3 is TGTGCCAGCAGTTACACGAGTATTGGGGAAGAGACCCAGTACTTC.